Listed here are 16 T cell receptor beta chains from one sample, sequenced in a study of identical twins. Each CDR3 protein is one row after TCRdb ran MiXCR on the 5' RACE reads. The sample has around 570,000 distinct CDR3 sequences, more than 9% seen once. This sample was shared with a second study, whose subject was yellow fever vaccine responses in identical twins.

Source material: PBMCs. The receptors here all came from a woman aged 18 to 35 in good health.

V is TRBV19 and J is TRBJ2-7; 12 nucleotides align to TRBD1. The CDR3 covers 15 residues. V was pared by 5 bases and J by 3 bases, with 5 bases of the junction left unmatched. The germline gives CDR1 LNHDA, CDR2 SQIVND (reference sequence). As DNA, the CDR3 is TGTGCCAGTAGTGCCGGGACAGGGGGCGGCTACGAGCAGTACTTC. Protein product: CASSAGTGGGYEQYF.

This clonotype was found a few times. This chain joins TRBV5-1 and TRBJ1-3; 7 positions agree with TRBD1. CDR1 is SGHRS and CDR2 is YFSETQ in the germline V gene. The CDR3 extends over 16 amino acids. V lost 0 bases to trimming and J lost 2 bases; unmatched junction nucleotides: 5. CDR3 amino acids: CASSLEDRSTGNTIYF. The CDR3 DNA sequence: TGCGCCAGCAGCTTGGAGGACAGGTCAACTGGAAACACCATATATTTT.

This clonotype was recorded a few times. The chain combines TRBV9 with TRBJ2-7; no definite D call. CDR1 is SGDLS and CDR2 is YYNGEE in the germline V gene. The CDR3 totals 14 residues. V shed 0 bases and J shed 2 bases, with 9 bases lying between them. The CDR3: CASSVAVQPYEQYF. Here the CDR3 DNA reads TGTGCCAGCAGCGTAGCGGTGCAGCCCTACGAGCAGTACTTC.

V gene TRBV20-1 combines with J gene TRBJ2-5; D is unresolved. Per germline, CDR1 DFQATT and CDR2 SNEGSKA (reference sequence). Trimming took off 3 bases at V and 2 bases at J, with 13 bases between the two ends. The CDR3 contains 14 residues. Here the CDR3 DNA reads TGCAGTGCTAGTGAGGCGGCTCGACAAGAGACCCAGTACTTC. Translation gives CSASEAARQETQYF.

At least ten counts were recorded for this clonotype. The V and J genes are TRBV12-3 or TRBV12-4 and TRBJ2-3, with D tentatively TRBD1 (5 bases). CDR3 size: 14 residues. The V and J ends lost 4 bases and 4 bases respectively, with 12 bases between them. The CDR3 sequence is CASSWGSPPDTQYF. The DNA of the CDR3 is TGTGCCAGCAGTTGGGGCAGTCCACCAGATACGCAGTATTTT.

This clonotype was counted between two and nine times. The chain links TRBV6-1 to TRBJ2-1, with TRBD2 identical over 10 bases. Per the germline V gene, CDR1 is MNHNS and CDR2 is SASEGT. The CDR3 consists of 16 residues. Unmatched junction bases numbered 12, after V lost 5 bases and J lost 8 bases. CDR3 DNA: TGTGCCAGCAGTCCGTATTCTAGCGGGAGTATCGATGAGCAGTTCTTC. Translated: CASSPYSSGSIDEQFF.

The CDR3 sequence: CASSLGQYSGGHEQYF. The CDR3 bases are TGTGCCAGCAGTTTGGGACAGTACTCAGGGGGCCACGAGCAGTACTTC. The J gene is TRBJ2-7, the V gene TRBV28; 8 bases line up with TRBD1. V shed 3 bases and J 5 bases; nucleotides not matched to a gene: 12. The CDR3 consists of 16 residues. Germline CDR1 and CDR2: MDHEN and SYDVKM.

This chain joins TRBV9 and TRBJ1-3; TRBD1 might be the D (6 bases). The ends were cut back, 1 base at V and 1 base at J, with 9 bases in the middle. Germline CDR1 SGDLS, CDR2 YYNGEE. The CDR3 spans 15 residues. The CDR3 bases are TGTGCCAGCAGCGTAACAGGGTCATCTGGAAACACCATATATTTT. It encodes CASSVTGSSGNTIYF.

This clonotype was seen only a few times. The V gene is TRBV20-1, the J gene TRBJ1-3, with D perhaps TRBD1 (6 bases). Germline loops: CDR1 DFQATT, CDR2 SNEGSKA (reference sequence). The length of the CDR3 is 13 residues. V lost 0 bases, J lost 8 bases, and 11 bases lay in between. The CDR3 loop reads CSARDPGADTIYF. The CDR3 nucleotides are TGCAGTGCTAGAGATCCGGGGGCGGACACCATATATTTT.

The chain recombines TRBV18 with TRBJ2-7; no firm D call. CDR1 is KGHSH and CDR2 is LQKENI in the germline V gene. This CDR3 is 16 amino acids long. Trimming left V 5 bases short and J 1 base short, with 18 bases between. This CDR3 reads CASSDRPPNESYEQYF. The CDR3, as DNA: TGTGCCAGCTCAGACCGTCCTCCCAATGAGTCCTACGAGCAGTACTTC.

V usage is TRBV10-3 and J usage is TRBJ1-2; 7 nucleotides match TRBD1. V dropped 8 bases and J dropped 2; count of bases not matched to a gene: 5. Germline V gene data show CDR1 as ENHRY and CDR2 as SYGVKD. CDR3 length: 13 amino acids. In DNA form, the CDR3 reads TGTGCCATCTCGCTGGGACAGAACTATGGCTACACCTTC. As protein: CAISLGQNYGYTF.

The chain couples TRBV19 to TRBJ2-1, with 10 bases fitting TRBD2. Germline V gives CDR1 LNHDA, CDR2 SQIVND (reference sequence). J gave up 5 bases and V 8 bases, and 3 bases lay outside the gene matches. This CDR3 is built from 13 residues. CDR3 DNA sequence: TGTGCCAGTGCTACTAGCGGGAACAATGAGCAGTTCTTC. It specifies CASATSGNNEQFF. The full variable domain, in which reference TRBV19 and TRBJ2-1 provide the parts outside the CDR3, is DGGITQSPKYLFRKEGQNVTLSCEQNLNHDAMYWYRQDPGQGLRLIYYSQIVNDFQKGDIAEGYSVSREKKESFPLTVTSAQKNPTAFYLCASATSGNNEQFFGPGTRLTVL.

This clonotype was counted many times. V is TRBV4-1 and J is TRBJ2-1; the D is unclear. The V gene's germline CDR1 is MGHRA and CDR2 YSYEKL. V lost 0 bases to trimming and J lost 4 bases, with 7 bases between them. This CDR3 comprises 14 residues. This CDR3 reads CASSQDLRYNEQFF. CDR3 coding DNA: TGCGCCAGCAGCCAAGACTTGAGGTACAATGAGCAGTTCTTC.

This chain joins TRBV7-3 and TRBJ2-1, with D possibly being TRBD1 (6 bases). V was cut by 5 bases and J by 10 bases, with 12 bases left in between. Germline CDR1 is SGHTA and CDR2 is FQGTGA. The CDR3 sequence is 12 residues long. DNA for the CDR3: TGTGCCAGCAGCCTGTCCGGGACAGAGCAGTTCTTC. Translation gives CASSLSGTEQFF.

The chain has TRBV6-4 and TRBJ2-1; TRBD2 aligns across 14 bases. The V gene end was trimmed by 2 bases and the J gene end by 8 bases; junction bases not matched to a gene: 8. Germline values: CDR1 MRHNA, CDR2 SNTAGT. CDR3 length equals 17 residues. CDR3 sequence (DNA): TGTGCCAGCAGTGACCCGGGGACTAGCGGGAGAGGCGATGAGCAGTTCTTC. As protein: CASSDPGTSGRGDEQFF.

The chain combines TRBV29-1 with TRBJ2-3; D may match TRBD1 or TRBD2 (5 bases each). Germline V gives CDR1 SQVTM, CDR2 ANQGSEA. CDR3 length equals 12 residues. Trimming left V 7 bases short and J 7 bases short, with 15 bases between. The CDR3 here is CSGRDGENTQYF. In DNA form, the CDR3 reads TGCAGCGGCCGGGACGGCGAGAATACGCAGTATTTT.